This TCR beta chain was recovered during a study of cytomegalovirus exposure and HLA in healthy donors. Overall study results and limits: More clonal expansion characterized HLA-associated TCR beta chains than equally common others in a later analysis.

A note on this clone: Its target is unknown.

The donors, nominally healthy at sampling, likely had unrecorded immune exposures. Vbeta (60) and Jbeta (13) primers were used in the PCR. Clones were read by immunoSEQ multiplex PCR, and TCRdb kept only the in-frame ones, dropping some. Its table records about 84,000 clones. The sample comprised PBMCs. The TCR was taken from a man aged 50 to 59 in good health and CMV-seronegative.

In DNA, the CDR3 is TGTGCCAGCAGCAACAGGGGAAGTTGGTCCTACGAGCAGTACTTC. It translates to CASSNRGSWSYEQYF. This rearrangement joins TRBV7-2 to TRBJ2-7, with TRBD1 matching over 7 bases. Trimming at V came to 5 bases and at J to 1 base, leaving 8 bases not matched to a gene. Germline loops: CDR1 SGHTA, CDR2 FQGNSA. The CDR3 is made up of 15 amino acids.